These T cell receptor beta chains were read from a single sample in a study of T cell repertoires in cytomegalovirus infection. TCRdb recomputed calls from the reads with MiXCR, one row per CDR3 protein. The sample yields 740,000 or so distinct CDR3 sequences, under 40% seen once. What was sequenced was PBMCs. These receptors all stem from a human donor in good health (CMV status not recorded). Some clones in this sample may be carry-over from other donors' samples. Each CDR3 is given with its conserved first and last residue. The D gene is left open where the match is weak. Size is stated for part of the rows, as once, few or many counts, or as a class when the clone is expanded.

TRBV11-2	TRBJ2-1	few	-	TGTGCCAGCAGCCCTAAACATGAGCAGTTCTTC	CASSPKHEQFF
TRBV6-8	TRBJ2-6	-	-	TGTGCCAGCAGTGGCGCGGGCGCTGGGGCCAACGTCCTGACTTTC	CASSGAGAGANVLTF
TRBV28	TRBJ2-1	many	TRBD1	TGTGCCAGCAGCTCTAAAAGGGGACAGGGAAACAATGAGCAGTTCTTC	CASSSKRGQGNNEQFF
TRBV7-2	TRBJ1-2	-	TRBD1	TGTGCCAGCAGCACCGGGACAGCGCGAACTAACTATGGCTACACCTTC	CASSTGTARTNYGYTF
TRBV27	TRBJ2-1	few	-	TGTGCCAGCAGTGTCACGAGCTCCTACAATGAGCAGTTCTTC	CASSVTSSYNEQFF
TRBV2	TRBJ2-5	-	TRBD1	TGTGCCAGCATCGTGACAACAGGGGGCTCTCATAGACAAGAGACCCAGTACTTC	CASIVTTGGSHRQETQYF
TRBV7-6	TRBJ2-1	few	TRBD2	TGTGCCAGCAGCCCCACTGGGACTAGCGTGGACAATGAGCAGTTCTTC	CASSPTGTSVDNEQFF
TRBV19	TRBJ1-5	-	-	TGTGCCAGTACCTCGCCGCGGATCAATCAGCCCCAGCATTTT	CASTSPRINQPQHF
TRBV5-6	TRBJ2-3	-	TRBD1	TGTGCCAGCAGCTTGAGGGGACAGAGCACAGATACGCAGTATTTT	CASSLRGQSTDTQYF
TRBV30	TRBJ1-2	-	-	TGTGCCTGTATCCTACAGGGTGACTATGGCTACACCTTC	CACILQGDYGYTF
TRBV5-1	TRBJ1-1	-	-	TGCGCCAGCCACCCCGGGGGCATGAACACTGAAGCTTTCTTT	CASHPGGMNTEAFF
TRBV24-1	TRBJ2-1	-	-	TGTGCCCCCAGTGGGGGGACGGGGAGCTCCTACAATGAGCAGTTCTTC	CAPSGGTGSSYNEQFF
TRBV7-9	TRBJ2-3	few	-	TGTGCCAGCAGCTCCCTTGGGGGATTCACAGATACGCAGTATTTT	CASSSLGGFTDTQYF
TRBV7-8	TRBJ2-7	-	TRBD2	TGTGCCAGCAGCCCGAGGACTAGCGGGTCGCGCTACGAGCAGTACTTC	CASSPRTSGSRYEQYF
TRBV7-3	TRBJ2-7	-	TRBD1	TGTGCCAGCAGCTTGACAGGGGATTGGCTCTACGAGCAGTACTTC	CASSLTGDWLYEQYF
TRBV12-3/TRBV12-4	TRBJ1-2	few	-	TGTGCCAGCAGTTTATTGCGGGATACTACCCCCTATGGCTACACCTTC	CASSLLRDTTPYGYTF
TRBV7-8	TRBJ1-3	few	TRBD1	TGTGCCAGCAGCTTAGGAGGGACAGGGACTGGAAACACCATATATTTT	CASSLGGTGTGNTIYF
TRBV7-9	TRBJ1-6	-	-	TGTGCCAGCAGCTTAAGTTATAAGGGGCAAAATTCACCCCTCCACTTT	CASSLSYKGQNSPLHF
TRBV3-1	TRBJ2-7	-	-	TGTGCCAGCAGCCAAGAGAAGCTGGCGGGAACGTGGAACGAGCAGTACTTC	CASSQEKLAGTWNEQYF
TRBV7-2	TRBJ1-6	-	-	TGTGCCAGCATCTACCTGGGGGGGGGCGCCGGCCCCCTCCACTTT	CASIYLGGGAGPLHF
TRBV24-1	TRBJ2-2	-	-	TGTGCCACCAGACCCAGTGCGAACACCGGGGAGCTGTTTTTT	CATRPSANTGELFF
TRBV7-4	TRBJ2-7	few	TRBD1	TGTGCCAGCAGCTTAGGGGACAGGGTATCCTACGAGCAGTACTTC	CASSLGDRVSYEQYF
TRBV7-9	TRBJ2-1	few	-	TGTGCCAGCAGCCACTTTGGGGTGACAGACAATGAGCAGTTCTTC	CASSHFGVTDNEQFF
TRBV6-5	TRBJ2-2	few	-	TGTGCCAGCAGTCCAACCTACACCGGGGAGCTGTTTTTT	CASSPTYTGELFF